The rows below give T cell receptor beta chains drawn from one sample of a study of cytomegalovirus exposure and HLA in healthy donors. Assay used: immunoSEQ multiplex PCR; TCRdb lists only in-frame clones, some missing. The sample lists 60,000 or so clones, around 85% occurring once. Specimen: PBMCs. These receptors were collected from a middle-aged man in good health and CMV-seronegative. The CDR3 runs from the conserved cysteine through the conserved F or W. The order of the fields is V gene, J gene, D gene, clone size, CDR3 DNA, CDR3 protein. D genes are given only for firm matches. Some rows have no size entry. The others give once, few or many, or a class for an expanded clone.

V: TRBV5-1
J: TRBJ2-6
D: -
size: -
DNA: TGCGCCAGCAGCTTGGCAGGGCTCAGGGGTGCCAACGTCCTGACTTTC
CDR3: CASSLAGLRGANVLTF

V: TRBV5-4
J: TRBJ2-5
D: -
size: -
DNA: TGTGCCAGCAGCTTGGCGGGGTCCCAAGAGACCCAGTACTTC
CDR3: CASSLAGSQETQYF

V: TRBV4-1
J: TRBJ1-3
D: TRBD1
size: -
DNA: TGCGCCAGCAGCTATATCCAGGTGGGGCAGGGGGCTGGAAACACCATATATTTT
CDR3: CASSYIQVGQGAGNTIYF

V: TRBV27
J: TRBJ2-3
D: TRBD2
size: -
DNA: TGTGCCAGCAGTCCCCGGGCTAGCGGGCACCCGAGCAGGCATACGCAGTATTTT
CDR3: CASSPRASGHPSRHTQYF

V: TRBV6-6
J: TRBJ1-5
D: TRBD1
size: -
DNA: TGTGCCAGCAGCAGGGACAGGGGCAATCAGCCCCAGCATTTT
CDR3: CASSRDRGNQPQHF

V: TRBV18
J: TRBJ1-4
D: -
size: -
DNA: TGTGCCAGCTCACCCAGGGGAGTTGAAAAACTGTTTTTT
CDR3: CASSPRGVEKLFF

V: TRBV21-1
J: TRBJ2-3
D: -
size: once
DNA: TGTGCTCCGGGACTAGCGGGAGATACGCAGTATTTT
CDR3: CAPGLAGDTQYF

V: TRBV6-5
J: TRBJ2-1
D: TRBD1
size: -
DNA: TGTGCCAGCAGCCGACAGGGTGAGCAGTTCTTC
CDR3: CASSRQGEQFF

V: TRBV7-8
J: TRBJ2-7
D: TRBD2
size: -
DNA: TGTGCCAGCAGCTACCAGCGGGAGGCGGCCTACGAGCAGTACTTC
CDR3: CASSYQREAAYEQYF

V: TRBV5-1
J: TRBJ2-1
D: -
size: -
DNA: TGCGCCAGCAGCTTAGCCGCGAGGAATGAGCAGTTCTTC
CDR3: CASSLAARNEQFF

V: TRBV11-3
J: TRBJ2-2
D: TRBD1
size: -
DNA: TGTGCCAGCAGCAAACAGGGGTTGAGCACCGGGGAGCTGTTTTTT
CDR3: CASSKQGLSTGELFF

V: TRBV5-6
J: TRBJ1-2
D: TRBD1
size: -
DNA: TGTGCCAGCAGCCTAATCGACAGGGAGCATCACTATGGCTACACCTTC
CDR3: CASSLIDREHHYGYTF

V: TRBV27
J: TRBJ2-2
D: -
size: -
DNA: TGTGCCAGCAGTTCTCCTCAGTACACCGGGGAGCTGTTTTTT
CDR3: CASSSPQYTGELFF

V: TRBV6-5
J: TRBJ1-5
D: TRBD1
size: few
DNA: TGTGCCAGCAGCCTGGGACAGGGTTCTCAGCCCCAGCATTTT
CDR3: CASSLGQGSQPQHF

V: TRBV14
J: TRBJ1-1
D: -
size: once
DNA: TGTGCCAGCAGCCAAGGGGTGCGGGGGCTAAAGTCTGAAGCTTTCTTT
CDR3: CASSQGVRGLKSEAFF

V: TRBV7-9
J: TRBJ2-5
D: TRBD2
size: -
DNA: TGTGCCAGCAGCAGACGGACTAGCGGGGCGATGTACCAAGAGACCCAGTACTTC
CDR3: CASSRRTSGAMYQETQYF

V: TRBV5-6
J: TRBJ1-6
D: TRBD1
size: -
DNA: TGTGCCAGCAGCTTAGTGGACAGGGGACAGTCACCCCTCCACTTT
CDR3: CASSLVDRGQSPLHF

V: TRBV28
J: TRBJ1-2
D: TRBD1
size: -
DNA: TGTGCCAGCAGGAGGACAGGCAACTATGGCTACACCTTC
CDR3: CASRRTGNYGYTF

V: TRBV29-1
J: TRBJ1-1
D: -
size: -
DNA: TGCAGCGTTGTAGGACTCGCCCCGAACACTGAAGCTTTCTTT
CDR3: CSVVGLAPNTEAFF

V: TRBV19
J: TRBJ2-5
D: TRBD1
size: -
DNA: TGTGCCAGTAGTACGACAGGGGGTAGTGCGGAGACCCAGTACTTC
CDR3: CASSTTGGSAETQYF

V: TRBV2
J: TRBJ1-6
D: TRBD1
size: -
DNA: TGTGCCAGCAAGGGGGGCAGGGGGACTAGCTCCTATAATTCACCCCTCCACTTT
CDR3: CASKGGRGTSSYNSPLHF

V: TRBV6-6
J: TRBJ1-5
D: -
size: -
DNA: TGTGCCAGCAGGGCCCCACAGGGTGGTGGCAATCAGCCCCAGCATTTT
CDR3: CASRAPQGGGNQPQHF

V: TRBV29-1
J: TRBJ2-3
D: TRBD2
size: -
DNA: TGCAGCGTGACTAGCGGGGGGGCCTCAGATACGCAGTATTTT
CDR3: CSVTSGGASDTQYF

V: TRBV9
J: TRBJ2-2
D: -
size: -
DNA: TGTGCCAGCAGCGTAGACTTCGCGTACGGGGAGCTGTTTTTT
CDR3: CASSVDFAYGELFF

V: TRBV27
J: TRBJ2-2
D: TRBD2
size: -
DNA: TGTGCCAGCAGTTTAAGTCTAGCGGGGGCCGCGAACACCGGGGAGCTGTTTTTT
CDR3: CASSLSLAGAANTGELFF

V: TRBV18
J: TRBJ2-1
D: TRBD1
size: -
DNA: TGTGCCAGCTCAACAACAGGGGGGTCCAATGAGCAGTTCTTC
CDR3: CASSTTGGSNEQFF

V: TRBV2
J: TRBJ2-7
D: TRBD2
size: few
DNA: TGTGCCAGCAGGGTCGGGGGGGGCCGCGCTATCAGCTTCTCCTACGAGCAGTACTTC
CDR3: CASRVGGGRAISFSYEQYF

V: TRBV7-8
J: TRBJ2-5
D: TRBD2
size: -
DNA: TGTGCCAGCAGCCGTCGGGGGGGGGCGGGGCAAGAGACCCAGTACTTC
CDR3: CASSRRGGAGQETQYF

V: TRBV2
J: TRBJ1-2
D: TRBD1
size: -
DNA: TGTGCCAGCAGGGAGACAGGGGGCGCCTATGGCTACACCTTC
CDR3: CASRETGGAYGYTF

V: TRBV4-3
J: TRBJ1-2
D: -
size: -
DNA: TGCGCCAGCAGCCAAGAGGCCAGGGGAGCTAACTATGGCTACACCTTC
CDR3: CASSQEARGANYGYTF

V: TRBV29-1
J: TRBJ1-2
D: -
size: -
DNA: TGCAGCGTCCCCGGGATGCAGTTCCATGCCGGCTACACCTTC
CDR3: CSVPGMQFHAGYTF

V: TRBV30
J: TRBJ2-1
D: TRBD1
size: -
DNA: TGTGCCTGGAGTGGTACAGGGGGCTCCTACAATGAGCAGTTCTTC
CDR3: CAWSGTGGSYNEQFF

V: TRBV18
J: TRBJ2-2
D: -
size: -
DNA: TGTGCCAGCTCACCAGCCCAGGGAATGGCCGGGGAGCTGTTTTTT
CDR3: CASSPAQGMAGELFF

V: TRBV6-1
J: TRBJ2-3
D: -
size: -
DNA: TGTGCCAGCAGTGACAGGGACACTAGCACAGATACGCAGTATTTT
CDR3: CASSDRDTSTDTQYF

V: TRBV7-9
J: TRBJ1-1
D: -
size: -
DNA: TGTGCCAGCGGGCTGTCGGTCACTGAAGCTTTCTTT
CDR3: CASGLSVTEAFF

V: TRBV13
J: TRBJ2-1
D: TRBD1
size: -
DNA: TGTGCCAGCAGCCCCCAGGACAGGGGCTCCTACAATGAGCAGTTCTTC
CDR3: CASSPQDRGSYNEQFF

V: TRBV19
J: TRBJ2-6
D: TRBD1
size: -
DNA: TGTGCCAGTAGTACACGGACAGGGGGTTCTGGGGCCAACGTCCTGACTTTC
CDR3: CASSTRTGGSGANVLTF

V: TRBV2
J: TRBJ2-7
D: TRBD2
size: -
DNA: TGTGCCAGCAGTGAAGTGCGGGGGGTCCCCTACGAGCAGTACTTC
CDR3: CASSEVRGVPYEQYF

V: TRBV5-1
J: TRBJ2-3
D: -
size: -
DNA: TGCGCCAGCAGCTTGTGGACTAGCACAGATACGCAGTATTTT
CDR3: CASSLWTSTDTQYF

V: TRBV5-8
J: TRBJ2-4
D: TRBD1
size: once
DNA: TGTGCCAGCAGCCAAGGGACAGGGTTCGGCAAAAACATTCAGTACTTC
CDR3: CASSQGTGFGKNIQYF

V: TRBV7-8
J: TRBJ2-7
D: TRBD1
size: -
DNA: TGTGCCAGCAGGCGGACAGGCTCCTACGAGCAGTACTTC
CDR3: CASRRTGSYEQYF

V: TRBV9
J: TRBJ2-2
D: TRBD2
size: -
DNA: TGTGCCAGCAGCGTGGGACTAGCGGGGGCCACCGGGGAGCTGTTTTTT
CDR3: CASSVGLAGATGELFF

V: TRBV27
J: TRBJ1-4
D: -
size: once
DNA: TGTGCCAGCAGTTTACAGGGCCTTAATGAAAAACTGTTTTTT
CDR3: CASSLQGLNEKLFF

V: TRBV5-6
J: TRBJ1-1
D: -
size: -
DNA: TGTGCCAGCAGCCACGACAGGTATATCACTGAAGCTTTCTTT
CDR3: CASSHDRYITEAFF

V: TRBV6-6
J: TRBJ2-7
D: TRBD2
size: -
DNA: TGTGCCAGCAGAGGGTGGGCGGGGGGAAACTACGAGCAGTACTTC
CDR3: CASRGWAGGNYEQYF

V: TRBV30
J: TRBJ1-5
D: -
size: -
DNA: TGTGCCTGGAGTGTCCCAGGGGATAGCAATCAGCCCCAGCATTTT
CDR3: CAWSVPGDSNQPQHF

V: TRBV19
J: TRBJ1-5
D: -
size: -
DNA: TGTGCCAGTAGTATTTCAGGGCTAGGCAATCAGCCCCAGCATTTT
CDR3: CASSISGLGNQPQHF

V: TRBV4-3
J: TRBJ2-2
D: -
size: once
DNA: TGCGCCAGCAGCCAAATGGTAGGGGACACCGGGGAGCTGTTTTTT
CDR3: CASSQMVGDTGELFF